The present TCR beta chain was sequenced within a study of post-analysis software for immune sequencing data. In the study overall: Relapsing-remitting, secondary progressive and progressive-relapsing forms made up the multiple sclerosis disease courses.

Prepared TCR beta cDNA libraries contained unique molecular identifiers. T cells, about 0.9 to 11 million of them, yielded roughly 550,000 cDNA molecules. TCRdb independently ran MiXCR on the PCR reads; one entry per CDR3 protein. The sample consists of some 690,000 distinct CDR3 sequences, approximately 30% of them appearing once. Findings of the study overall: F measure grouped same-batch samples tightly together. Elevated frequency relative to controls characterized four or five TRBV segments in patients, TRBV5-6, TRBV5-1 and TRBV20-1 among them. Controls significantly exceeded multiple sclerosis patients in normalized Chao1 diversity.

Germline trimming cut 0 bases from V and 4 bases from J; bases unmatched to any gene: 11. The germline V gene encodes CDR1 SGHDN and CDR2 FVKESK. CDR3 length equals 18 residues. For this clonotype: Its target is unknown.

The source is a girl aged 10 to 17 with multiple sclerosis. The chain carries TRBV14 and TRBJ2-3; 9 nucleotides agree with TRBD2. Sequenced sample: blood. The CDR3 here is CASSQDLFGGGASDTQYF. The CDR3 nucleotides read TGTGCCAGCAGCCAAGATCTGTTTGGCGGGGGGGCTTCAGATACGCAGTATTTT.